The clone carrying this T cell receptor (beta chain) was detected ten times or more. The antigen remains undetermined. This record comes from a study of glioma-infiltrating T cells. At the level of the study: Dexamethasone exposure before glioma surgery was limited to six or fewer days. Blood libraries targeted roughly 4.5- to 10-fold coverage of 750,000 to 1,000,000 T cells.

Amplification of TCR alpha and beta CDR3 regions from RNA used iRepertoire nested multiplex PCR. TCRdb used MiXCR to reprocess the multiplex PCR reads, holding one entry per CDR3 protein. Among 300,000 to 400,000 distinct CDR3 sequences listed, more than 35% were seen once. The study's findings and limits: Very few CDR3 sequences were shared between tissue and blood. A blood CDR3 motif signature was depleted in highly divergent patients.

The sequence came from a human donor with low-grade glioma or glioblastoma, undergoing nonglioma brain surgery, or in good health (not recorded which). The sequencing input was glioma tissue, nonneoplastic brain tissue, or PBMCs (not recorded which).

The CDR3 region has the DNA TGTGCCAGCAAGCTCCGGGACAGAGCCTATGGCTACACCTTC. It codes for CASKLRDRAYGYTF. The V call is TRBV28, the J call TRBJ1-2; 7 bases are shared with TRBD1. Germline values: CDR1 MDHEN, CDR2 SYDVKM. Unmatched junction bases numbered 9, after V lost 7 bases and J lost 4 bases. This CDR3 is built from 14 residues.